The 10 T cell receptor beta chains presented below share a single source sample, sequenced in a study of breast tumors, draining lymph nodes, adjacent tissues. Each CDR3 protein is one row after TCRdb ran MiXCR on the multiplex PCR reads. The top ten hold roughly 2.8% of the sample, which has 130,000 or so distinct CDR3 sequences, about 22% seen once. Axillary draining lymph nodes of breast cancer patients supplied the node samples. Material for sequencing was axillary lymph node tissue. Every receptor here comes from a female donor with breast cancer. Some clones in this sample may be carry-over from other donors' samples.

This clonotype was observed at least ten times. The CDR3 spells CAWSGRNEQFF. As DNA, the CDR3 is TGTGCCTGGAGCGGACGGAATGAGCAGTTCTTC. This sequence joins TRBV30 and TRBJ2-1, with unresolved D. Germline loops: CDR1 GTSNPN, CDR2 SVGIG (reference sequence). V lost 3 bases, J lost 7 bases, and 7 bases lay in between. This CDR3 spans 11 amino acids.

This clonotype was detected ten times or more. The gene calls are TRBV12-3 or TRBV12-4 and TRBJ1-5, with D unresolved. The CDR3 runs 13 residues. V was shortened by 3 bases and J by 5 bases, with 8 bases between the two germline ends. The CDR3, as DNA: TGTGCCAGCAGTTTGGCGGCGCATCAGCCCCAGCATTTT. As protein: CASSLAAHQPQHF.

This clonotype was detected ten times or more. The chain couples TRBV7-6 to TRBJ1-5, with D uncertain. The CDR3 totals 17 residues. The V gene's germline CDR1 is SGHVS and CDR2 FNYEAQ. V dropped 5 bases and J dropped 2 bases, with 19 bases sitting between them. CDR3 residues: CASSPTPRGRGNQPQHF. The CDR3 region has the DNA TGTGCCAGCAGCCCAACCCCGCGGGGTCGCGGCAATCAGCCCCAGCATTTT. The entire variable domain, with the rest obtained from reference TRBV7-6 and TRBJ1-5, is as follows: GAGVSQSPRYKVTKRGQDVALRCDPISGHVSLYWYRQALGQGPEFLTYFNYEAQQDKSGLPNDRFSAERPEGSISTLTIQRTEQRDSAMYRCASSPTPRGRGNQPQHFGDGTRLSIL.

This clonotype was detected ten times or more. The rearrangement joins TRBV6-2 or TRBV6-3 to TRBJ2-1; a weak D match, TRBD1 (7 bases). The germline gives CDR1 MNHEY, CDR2 SVGEGT. The CDR3 covers 13 residues. The ends were cut back, 5 bases at V and 12 bases at J, with 17 bases in the middle. The CDR3 nucleotides are TGTGCCAGCAGTCACTACAGGGGAGGTGGGCAGTTCTTC. Encoded protein: CASSHYRGGGQFF.

This clonotype was seen ten or more times. V gene TRBV12-3 or TRBV12-4 combines with J gene TRBJ2-1, with 13 bases matching TRBD2. The CDR3 is 14 residues long. V shed 6 bases, J shed 5 bases, and the junction held 1 base outside the gene matches. Here the CDR3 reads CASRGLAGNNEQFF. The CDR3 DNA follows: TGTGCCAGCAGGGGACTAGCGGGAAACAATGAGCAGTTCTTC.

This clonotype showed up many times. The chain recombines TRBV7-6 with TRBJ2-1, with D maybe TRBD2 (6 bases). CDR3 length equals 14 residues. Trimming removed 5 bases from V and 6 bases from J, with 14 bases in between. The germline CDR1 and CDR2 sequences are SGHVS and FNYEAQ. DNA of the CDR3: TGTGCCAGCAGCCCGCCGGGACTTCGCAATGAGCAGTTCTTC. Protein sequence: CASSPPGLRNEQFF.

This clonotype occurred many times. The J gene is TRBJ2-5, the V gene TRBV6-2 or TRBV6-3, with no clear D. The CDR3 totals 12 residues. V was clipped by 0 bases and J by 6 bases, with 5 bases between them. CDR1 MNHEY and CDR2 SVGEGT come from the germline V gene. CDR3 DNA sequence: TGTGCCAGCAGTTACTCTTCGCAGACCCAGTACTTC. The encoded protein is CASSYSSQTQYF.

Details on this clonotype: The junction departs from the called germline gene at one end, perhaps through a read error. The chain joins TRBV2 to TRBJ1-1; tentatively, D is TRBD1 (6 bases). This CDR3 is built from 14 residues. CDR1 is SNHLY, CDR2 FYNNEI, per germline. DNA for the CDR3: TGTGCCAGCAGGAGACAGGTGATGAACACTGAAGTTTTCTTT. Its translation is CASRRQVMNTEVFF.

This clonotype showed up many times. J is TRBJ2-5 and V is TRBV4-1, with a possible D match to TRBD1 (5 bases). Per germline, CDR1 MGHRA and CDR2 YSYEKL. The CDR3 totals 14 residues. Trimming removed 0 bases from V and 4 bases from J, with 9 bases in between. CDR3 region: CASSQEGRAETQYF. The CDR3 DNA reads as TGCGCCAGCAGCCAAGAAGGCAGGGCAGAGACCCAGTACTTC.

In its sample, this clonotype was seen many times. J is TRBJ2-5 and V is TRBV20-1; D unresolved. Per the germline V gene, CDR1 is DFQATT and CDR2 is SNEGSKA (reference sequence). V lost 3 bases and J lost 4, with 18 bases in between. The CDR3 has 15 residues. The CDR3, as DNA: TGCAGTGCTAGTCGGTTTCCTAGTCCTCTAGAGACCCAGTACTTC. Translation gives CSASRFPSPLETQYF.